This TCR beta chain was captured by sequencing in a study of human T cells and chemical hapten exposure. CDR1 is MDHEN, CDR2 SYDVKM, per germline. The V segment lost 6 bases and the J segment 4 bases; nucleotides outside the gene matches: 7. This CDR3 has 16 amino acids. TCRdb reprocessed the RACE reads via MiXCR and lists one record per CDR3 protein. Of roughly 43,000 distinct CDR3 sequences in the sample, around 4% were seen once. Documented time point: healthy volunteer bleed at 6 weeks. The study extracted total RNA from unfractionated whole blood. The chain carries TRBV28 and TRBJ2-1; 12 bases match TRBD2. This sequence originates from a human donor in good health. Some clones in this sample may be carry-over from other donors' samples. The sequenced sample consisted of whole blood. The CDR3 region is CASRQRTSGMYNEQFF. Here the CDR3 DNA reads TGTGCCAGCAGGCAACGGACTAGCGGGATGTACAATGAGCAGTTCTTC.